What follows are 4 T cell receptor beta chains derived from one specimen sequenced in a study of T cell responses to AZD1222 COVID-19 vaccine. Measured with immunoSEQ multiplex PCR; TCRdb has only the in-frame clones, and not every one. The sample includes around 200,000 clones, 70% to 90% of them seen just once. Material: peripheral blood, obtained on day 0 of AZD1222 vaccination. The source of these receptors is an adult in good health.

The chain links TRBV6-5 to TRBJ1-4; TRBD1 is a possible D gene (5 bases). CDR3 length: 15 amino acids. CDR1 and CDR2 from the germline V gene are MNHEY and SVGAGI. The germline V and J ends were trimmed by 6 bases and 7 bases, with 18 bases remaining between them. CDR3 loop: CASSKPGTVGEKLFF. The CDR3 DNA follows: TGTGCCAGCAGCAAACCCGGGACGGTGGGTGAAAAACTGTTTTTT.

V gene TRBV29-1 combines with J gene TRBJ1-1; D unclear. CDR1 SQVTM and CDR2 ANQGSEA come from the germline V gene. The V end lost 6 bases, the J end lost 0 bases, and 11 bases lay between the germline ends. The CDR3 totals 13 residues. CDR3 coding DNA: TGCAGCGTGGAAATGGGGATGAACACTGAAGCTTTCTTT. As protein: CSVEMGMNTEAFF.

This chain connects TRBV28 to TRBJ2-7; D gene unclear. The CDR3 spans 13 residues. Germline V gene sequence: CDR1 MDHEN, CDR2 SYDVKM. V lost 2 bases to trimming and J lost 3 bases, with 8 bases between them. DNA of the CDR3: TGTGCCAGCAGTTTAGTACAGCACTACGAGCAGTACTTC. It yields the protein CASSLVQHYEQYF. The complete variable domain, with remaining parts taken from reference TRBV28 and TRBJ2-7, reads DVKVTQSSRYLVKRTGEKVFLECVQDMDHENMFWYRQDPGLGLRLIYFSYDVKMKEKGDIPEGYSVSREKKERFSLILESASTNQTSMYLCASSLVQHYEQYFGPGTRLTVT.

The chain combines TRBV28 with TRBJ1-1; tentatively, D is TRBD1 (6 bases). V lost 7 bases and J 5 bases, leaving 20 bases between the germline ends. The V gene's germline CDR1 is MDHEN and CDR2 SYDVKM. The CDR3 is 15 amino acids. CDR3 sequence (DNA): TGTGCCAGCACCCTTGCCAGGGGCTATGCTACTGAAGCTTTCTTT. Residues: CASTLARGYATEAFF.